The 32 T cell receptor beta chains given below trace back to one sample, sequenced in a study of T-cell reconstitution after alpha-beta-depleted transplantation in children. Unique molecular identifiers were incorporated into the prepared TCRbeta library. In TCRdb, the PCR reads were re-called with MiXCR into one record per CDR3 protein. Of 15,000 to 20,000 distinct CDR3 sequences in the sample, over 10% were seen once. Sequencing was performed on PBMCs, mostly from graft donor cells, taken 180 days after TCRalphabeta/CD19-depleted stem cell transplant. The receptors originated from a boy under two years old who had a stem cell transplant for Wiskott-Aldrich syndrome, so the T cells may come from the graft donor.

This clonotype was seen at least ten times. The J gene is TRBJ2-3, the V gene TRBV6-5, with D unclear. The CDR3 is made up of 13 amino acids. Trimming cost V 2 bases and J 2 bases, with 5 bases left between them. Germline lookup yields CDR1 MNHEY and CDR2 SVGAGI. CDR3 amino acids: CASSYRFTDTQYF. The CDR3 DNA follows: TGTGCCAGCAGTTACCGGTTCACAGATACGCAGTATTTT.

This clonotype has a count of ten or more. The chain recombines TRBV7-9 with TRBJ2-7; 8 bases are a match to TRBD1. J lost 0 bases, V lost 5 bases, and 3 bases had no gene match. Germline loops: CDR1 SEHNR, CDR2 FQNEAQ (reference sequence). This CDR3 is 14 amino acids long. The chain's CDR3 is CASSRTGSSYEQYF. The CDR3, as DNA: TGTGCCAGCAGCCGGACAGGGAGCTCCTACGAGCAGTACTTC.

This CDR3 is CASKISGSYEQFF. CDR3 bases: TGTGCCAGCAAGATTAGCGGGAGCTATGAGCAGTTCTTC. The chain joins TRBV12-3 or TRBV12-4 to TRBJ2-1; 9 bases match TRBD2. The trim removed 7 bases at V and 8 bases at J, leaving 6 bases unmatched. The CDR3 sequence is 13 residues long.

This clonotype has a handful of counts. This chain joins TRBV19 and TRBJ2-7; 12 bases map to TRBD2. V lost 6 bases to trimming and J lost 6 bases; unmatched junction nucleotides: 12. The germline CDR1 and CDR2 sequences are LNHDA and SQIVND (reference sequence). The CDR3 spans 16 residues. DNA for the CDR3: TGTGCCAGTAGGACTAGCGGGAGAAGTTCAGGGATCGAGCAGTACTTC. As protein: CASRTSGRSSGIEQYF.

In its sample, this clonotype was seen many times. The chain has TRBV5-1 and TRBJ2-5; 10 nucleotides align to TRBD2. Germline V gene lookup returns CDR1 SGHRS and CDR2 YFSETQ. The CDR3 length is 14 residues. With V trimmed by 4 bases and J by 3 bases, 3 bases remained unmatched. The DNA of the CDR3 is TGCGCCAGCAGCGTTGGACTAGCGGAAGAGACCCAGTACTTC. Its protein product is CASSVGLAEETQYF.

V usage is TRBV5-1 and J usage is TRBJ2-2, with TRBD2 as a possible D gene (5 bases). V was shortened by 2 bases and J by 1 base, with 9 bases between the two germline ends. Germline CDR1 SGHRS, CDR2 YFSETQ. The CDR3 is 15 amino acids. DNA of the CDR3: TGCGCCAGCAGCTTCATTGCGGGGAACACCGGGGAGCTGTTTTTT. Protein sequence: CASSFIAGNTGELFF. Full variable domain (missing parts from reference TRBV5-1 and TRBJ2-2): KAGVTQTPRYLIKTRGQQVTLSCSPISGHRSVSWYQQTPGQGLQFLFEYFSETQRNKGNFPGRFSGRQFSNSRSEMNVSTLELGDSALYLCASSFIAGNTGELFFGEGSRLTVL.

In this sample, this clonotype turned up many times. The gene calls are TRBV6-1 and TRBJ2-1; D assignment may be TRBD1 or TRBD2 (5 bases each). The length of the CDR3 is 14 residues. Germline loops: CDR1 MNHNS, CDR2 SASEGT. Trimming stripped 7 bases from V and 7 bases from J, with 17 bases between. The CDR3 sequence: CASTRDPLFNEQFF. CDR3 in DNA: TGTGCCAGCACCCGGGACCCCCTTTTTAATGAGCAGTTCTTC.

This chain uses TRBV6-2 or TRBV6-3 with TRBJ2-7, with D maybe TRBD2 (6 bases). The V end lost 6 bases, the J end lost 2 bases, and 11 bases lay between the germline ends. There are 13 residues in the CDR3. The germline V gene encodes CDR1 MNHEY and CDR2 SVGEGT. CDR3 sequence (DNA): TGTGCCAGCAGGGGGGACTCAACCTACGAGCAGTACTTC. Amino acids: CASRGDSTYEQYF.

The table lists this clonotype with many counts. This chain links TRBV25-1 with TRBJ1-1; D call uncertain. Trimming pared 2 bases from V and 5 bases from J, leaving 12 bases between. The CDR3 length is 14 residues. From germline, CDR1 is MGHDK and CDR2 SYGVNS. CDR3 sequence: CASSETVGLTEAFF. The CDR3 DNA is TGTGCCAGCAGTGAAACAGTAGGGTTGACTGAAGCTTTCTTT.

Worth noting for this clonotype: A much larger clone differs by one base, so this may be a read error. The V and J genes are TRBV21-1 and TRBJ2-7; the table's TRBD2 call for D was not verified on the DNA. TRBV21-1 is an annotated pseudogene. The CDR3 consists of 17 residues. CDR3 sequence: CAISKPPSGLSSYEQYF. The DNA for the CDR3 is TGTGCCATCAGCAAACCGCCTAGCGGGCTGAGCTCCTACGAGCAGTACTTC.

This clonotype was picked up many times. The V call is TRBV20-1, the J call TRBJ2-2; no reliable D call. Trimming removed 1 base from V and 4 bases from J, with 7 bases in between. Germline V CDR1 and CDR2: DFQATT, SNEGSKA (reference sequence). The CDR3 runs 13 residues. CDR3 bases: TGCAGTGCTAGAGCAGGATTCACCGGGGAGCTGTTTTTT. Amino acids: CSARAGFTGELFF.

This clonotype was seen repeatedly, ten times or more. The DNA for the CDR3 is TGCGCCAGCAGCCTAAGCGGGAATTACTACAATGAGCAGTTCTTC. Its protein product is CASSLSGNYYNEQFF. The chain recombines TRBV5-1 with TRBJ2-1, with 7 positions matching TRBD2. The CDR3 totals 15 residues. Trimming at V came to 4 bases and at J to 3 bases, leaving 7 bases not matched to a gene. Germline V gene sequence: CDR1 SGHRS, CDR2 YFSETQ.

The chain links TRBV7-9 to TRBJ1-4; the match to TRBD1 covers 9 bases. Germline V gene data show CDR1 as SEHNR and CDR2 as FQNEAQ (reference sequence). The junction had 5 bases not matched to a gene; V was cut back by 5 bases and J by 1 base. CDR3 size: 16 residues. The CDR3 here is CASSLGQGRTNEKLFF. For the CDR3, the DNA is TGTGCCAGCAGCCTGGGACAGGGAAGAACTAATGAAAAACTGTTTTTT.

This clonotype occurred many times. This chain connects TRBV2 to TRBJ1-1; 9 bases map to TRBD1. V shed 5 bases and J 3 bases; nucleotides not matched to a gene: 4. This CDR3 comprises 14 residues. From germline, CDR1 is SNHLY and CDR2 FYNNEI. CDR3 bases: TGTGCCAGCAGTCAACAGGGGGCGGACACTGAAGCTTTCTTT. Its protein is CASSQQGADTEAFF.

This chain links TRBV6-1 with TRBJ2-3; TRBD1 agrees at 7 bases. Germline V CDR1 and CDR2: MNHNS, SASEGT. With V trimmed by 4 bases and J by 2 bases, 15 bases remained unmatched. The CDR3 has 18 residues. CDR3 sequence: CASSGFLPIGTATDTQYF. DNA for the CDR3: TGTGCCAGCAGTGGGTTTTTACCGATAGGGACAGCCACAGATACGCAGTATTTT.

V and J are TRBV19 and TRBJ2-1; a possible D gene is TRBD1 (5 bases). The CDR3 loop spans 17 amino acids. Trimming cost V 7 bases and J 6 bases, with 25 bases left between them. The germline V gene has CDR1 LNHDA and CDR2 SQIVND (reference sequence). CDR3 nucleotide sequence: TGTGCCAGTACCCGACATCAGACAGTTCCCACGGGCAATGAGCAGTTCTTC. It translates to CASTRHQTVPTGNEQFF.

This clonotype was counted many times. The rearrangement uses TRBV18 and TRBJ1-1, with a weak D call TRBD1 (5 bases). Per the germline V gene, CDR1 is KGHSH and CDR2 is LQKENI. Trimming took 3 bases from V and 1 from J, leaving 15 bases between them. This CDR3 is built from 16 residues. In DNA form, the CDR3 reads TGTGCCAGCTCACCCACGCCACAGGCTACGAACACTGAAGCTTTCTTT. It encodes CASSPTPQATNTEAFF.

The rearrangement uses TRBV6-1 and TRBJ2-3; D is perhaps TRBD1 or TRBD2 (5 bases each). V dropped 9 bases and J dropped 0 bases, with 13 bases sitting between them. The germline CDR1 and CDR2 sequences are MNHNS and SASEGT. This CDR3 contains 14 residues. CDR3 sequence (DNA): TGTGCCAGTCGAAGGGGACCTAGCACAGATACGCAGTATTTT. Translated, it gives CASRRGPSTDTQYF.

This chain uses TRBV7-2 with TRBJ1-4; 8 nucleotides match TRBD1. The germline gives CDR1 SGHTA, CDR2 FQGNSA. The ends lost 3 bases at V and 7 bases at J; junction bases unmatched: 4. The CDR3 sequence is 14 residues long. CDR3 loop: CASSFRGQGEKLFF. CDR3 coding DNA: TGTGCCAGCAGCTTCAGGGGGCAAGGTGAAAAACTGTTTTTT.

This clonotype occurred a few times. The gene calls are TRBV12-3 or TRBV12-4 and TRBJ1-4; D possibly corresponds to TRBD1 (6 bases). This CDR3 has 12 residues. V lost 2 bases and J 8 bases, leaving 6 bases between the germline ends. This chain's CDR3 is CASSLQGEKLFF. The CDR3 coding sequence is TGTGCCAGCAGTTTACAGGGGGAAAAACTGTTTTTT.

This clonotype came up many times. The V gene is TRBV5-1, the J gene TRBJ2-1, with TRBD2 matching 10 bases. Per the germline V gene, CDR1 is SGHRS and CDR2 is YFSETQ. The V and J ends lost 0 bases and 4 bases, in that order; junction bases with no gene match: 4. This CDR3 spans 16 amino acids. CDR3 residues: CASSLVTSGVYNEQFF. The CDR3, as DNA: TGCGCCAGCAGCTTGGTAACTAGCGGGGTTTACAATGAGCAGTTCTTC. The full variable domain, in which reference TRBV5-1 and TRBJ2-1 provide the parts outside the CDR3, is KAGVTQTPRYLIKTRGQQVTLSCSPISGHRSVSWYQQTPGQGLQFLFEYFSETQRNKGNFPGRFSGRQFSNSRSEMNVSTLELGDSALYLCASSLVTSGVYNEQFFGPGTRLTVL.

There are a few counts of this clonotype. The chain links TRBV12-3 or TRBV12-4 to TRBJ1-6; D gene unclear. The CDR3 runs to 16 residues. Trimming took 3 bases from V and 8 from J, leaving 17 bases between them. As DNA, the CDR3 is TGTGCCAGCAGTTTTTCGGGCCCGAACCCTTATTCACCCCTCCACTTT. Residues: CASSFSGPNPYSPLHF.

This clonotype appeared many times. J is TRBJ2-7 and V is TRBV12-3 or TRBV12-4; no firm D call. The CDR3 totals 16 residues. V lost 1 base to trimming and J lost 0 bases, with 13 bases between them. CDR3 DNA: TGTGCCAGCAGTTTAGGGTCCCTCAGGAGCTCCTACGAGCAGTACTTC. This encodes CASSLGSLRSSYEQYF.

The J gene is TRBJ2-2, the V gene TRBV3-1; 7 bases line up with TRBD1. The CDR3 is 16 residues long. The trim removed 8 bases at V and 3 bases at J, leaving 12 bases unmatched. Germline CDR1 reads LGHDT; CDR2 reads YNNKEL (reference sequence). The CDR3 nucleotides read TGTGCCAGCCGAGTTTTTAGACAGGGATACACCGGGGAGCTGTTTTTT. Residues: CASRVFRQGYTGELFF.

At least ten counts were recorded for this clonotype. The chain is built from TRBV21-1 and TRBJ1-2; the table assigns TRBD1, which was not confirmed against the DNA. TRBV21-1 is reported as a pseudogene. The CDR3 has 15 amino acids. The CDR3 DNA follows: TGTGCCAGCAGCAGACAGCTTGCACCTAACTATGGCTACACCTTC. Its protein product is CASSRQLAPNYGYTF.

J is TRBJ2-5 and V is TRBV7-9; D might be TRBD2 (5 bases). Germline CDR1 reads SEHNR; CDR2 reads FQNEAQ (reference sequence). The CDR3 sequence is 15 residues long. The V and J ends lost 0 bases and 4 bases respectively, with 12 bases between them. CDR3 sequence: CASSLATGVAETQYF. CDR3 bases: TGTGCCAGCAGCTTAGCAACCGGGGTAGCAGAGACCCAGTACTTC. The full variable domain, completed using reference TRBV7-9 and TRBJ2-5, is DTGVSQNPRHKITKRGQNVTFRCDPISEHNRLYWYRQTLGQGPEFLTYFQNEAQLEKSRLLSDRFSAERPKGSFSTLEIQRTEQGDSAMYLCASSLATGVAETQYFGPGTRLLVL.

This clonotype was detected only a few times. V is TRBV5-6 and J is TRBJ2-5; TRBD1 matches 8 bases. Germline trimming cut 0 bases from V and 4 bases from J; bases unmatched to any gene: 5. This CDR3 spans 15 amino acids. Germline V gene lookup returns CDR1 SGHDT and CDR2 YYEEEE. The CDR3 DNA reads TGTGCCAGCAGCTTGGCAGGACAGGGAGGAGAGACCCAGTACTTC. Protein product: CASSLAGQGGETQYF. Complete variable domain (other parts from reference TRBV5-6 and TRBJ2-5): DAGVTQSPTHLIKTRGQQVTLRCSPKSGHDTVSWYQQALGQGPQFIFQYYEEEERQRGNFPDRFSGHQFPNYSSELNVNALLLGDSALYLCASSLAGQGGETQYFGPGTRLLVL.

This clonotype was detected a few times. The chain is built from TRBV20-1 and TRBJ2-2; tentatively, D is TRBD2 (5 bases). This CDR3 region has 14 residues. V lost 2 bases, J lost 0 bases, and 7 bases lay in between. The germline V gene encodes CDR1 DFQATT and CDR2 SNEGSKA (reference sequence). DNA of the CDR3: TGCAGTGCTAGAAGCGGAACGAACACCGGGGAGCTGTTTTTT. Residues: CSARSGTNTGELFF.

This clonotype was recorded many times. J is TRBJ1-5 and V is TRBV12-3 or TRBV12-4; D is unclear. Trimming removed 7 bases from V and 6 bases from J, with 16 bases in between. This CDR3 spans 14 amino acids. CDR3 in DNA: TGTGCCAGCACCATCCCAAGTTTATCTCAGCCCCAGCATTTT. Residues: CASTIPSLSQPQHF.

This clonotype was picked up many times. This sequence joins TRBV18 and TRBJ2-7; no clear D gene. Germline V CDR1 and CDR2: KGHSH, LQKENI. V lost 4 bases and J 0 bases, leaving 10 bases between the germline ends. The CDR3 has 14 residues. The CDR3 reads CASSRLPSSYEQYF. The CDR3, as DNA: TGTGCCAGCTCACGTCTCCCTAGCTCCTACGAGCAGTACTTC.

This clonotype appeared many times. The V and J genes are TRBV2 and TRBJ1-2; 7 positions agree with TRBD1. V was pared by 9 bases and J by 5 bases, with 21 bases of the junction left unmatched. CDR1 and CDR2 from the germline V gene are SNHLY and FYNNEI. CDR3 length equals 17 residues. CDR3 region: CARNSKPGQTRIYGYTF. CDR3 bases: TGTGCCAGAAATTCTAAACCGGGACAGACCAGAATTTATGGCTACACCTTC. The full variable domain, completed using reference TRBV2 and TRBJ1-2, is EPEVTQTPSHQVTQMGQEVILRCVPISNHLYFYWYRQILGQKVEFLVSFYNNEISEKSEIFDDQFSVERPDGSNFTLKIRSTKLEDSAMYFCARNSKPGQTRIYGYTFGSGTRLTVV.

By frequency in the sample, this clonotype is medium-sized (0.01 to 0.1%). The chain couples TRBV4-3 to TRBJ2-3; D possibly corresponds to TRBD2 (6 bases). The V gene lost 4 bases and the J gene lost 3 bases, with 17 bases spanning the gap. Germline CDR1 and CDR2: LGHNA and YSLEER. CDR3 length equals 16 residues. CDR3 nucleotide sequence: TGCGCCAGCAGCCCCGAACCTGGTCGGGGGACAGATACGCAGTATTTT. This translates into CASSPEPGRGTDTQYF.